These 23 T cell receptor beta chains came from one sample sequenced in a study of cytomegalovirus exposure and HLA in healthy donors. With 60 Vbeta and 13 Jbeta primers, the PCR was carried out. Profiling relied on immunoSEQ multiplex PCR, and the TCRdb table lists in-frame clones only, not all of them. This sample yields roughly 250,000 clones, of which 84% are seen a single time; 2% belongs to the top ten. Source material: PBMCs. These receptors were collected from a middle-aged woman in good health and CMV-seropositive.

The J gene is TRBJ2-1, the V gene TRBV15; D may be TRBD1 (5 bases). Germline CDR1 and CDR2: LNHNV and YYDKDF (reference sequence). The V end lost 4 bases, the J end lost 6 bases, and 10 bases lay between the germline ends. The CDR3 spans 13 residues. The DNA of the CDR3 is TGTGCCACCAGCATTAACAGGATCAATGAGCAGTTCTTC. This codes for CATSINRINEQFF.

J is TRBJ1-1 and V is TRBV5-1; D possibly corresponds to TRBD1 (5 bases). Germline assignment: CDR1 SGHRS and CDR2 YFSETQ. The CDR3 is 13 amino acids. The V gene lost 0 bases and the J gene lost 7 bases, with 10 bases spanning the gap. The CDR3 spells CASSLAGLSEAFF. The CDR3 region has the DNA TGCGCCAGCAGCTTGGCAGGGCTGAGTGAAGCTTTCTTT.

CDR3 protein: CASGTSGSNTGELFF. As DNA, the CDR3 is TGTGCCAGCGGGACTAGCGGATCGAACACCGGGGAGCTGTTTTTT. The chain joins TRBV10-3 to TRBJ2-2, with TRBD2 matching 11 bases. CDR1 is ENHRY and CDR2 is SYGVKD in the germline V gene. The CDR3 runs 15 residues. With 10 bases clipped from V and 0 bases from J, the junction kept 4 bases outside the gene matches.

V gene TRBV11-3 combines with J gene TRBJ1-1, with D uncertain. CDR1 SGHNT and CDR2 YENEEA come from the germline V gene. The CDR3 is made up of 14 amino acids. V lost 1 base and J 6 bases, leaving 12 bases between the germline ends. The CDR3 DNA is TGTGCCAGCAGCTTAGGATGGGAGCCCTCTGAAGCTTTCTTT. Its translation is CASSLGWEPSEAFF.

The chain has TRBV28 and TRBJ2-7; D is perhaps TRBD2 (5 bases). This CDR3 has 14 residues. Trimming took off 2 bases at V and 5 bases at J, with 13 bases between the two ends. The V gene's germline CDR1 is MDHEN and CDR2 SYDVKM. The CDR3 is CASSLGPGGHEQYF. The CDR3 nucleotides read TGTGCCAGCAGTTTAGGTCCGGGCGGGCACGAGCAGTACTTC.

This chain connects TRBV7-3 to TRBJ2-2, with D tentatively TRBD2 (5 bases). The CDR3 is made up of 15 amino acids. Per the germline V gene, CDR1 is SGHTA and CDR2 is FQGTGA. Deletions cut 5 bases from V and 4 bases from J, with 14 bases between. The CDR3 region is CASSSPPGVTGELFF. Written as DNA, the CDR3 is TGTGCCAGCAGCAGCCCCCCCGGGGTCACCGGGGAGCTGTTTTTT.

In regard to this clone: The sample has other DNA sequences that encode this CDR3 too. This chain connects TRBV5-1 to TRBJ2-1, with TRBD1 as a possible D gene (5 bases). Trimming took 2 bases from V and 3 from J, leaving 9 bases between them. The CDR3 covers 14 residues. The V gene's germline CDR1 is SGHRS and CDR2 YFSETQ. The chain's CDR3 is CASSLGEGYNEQFF. The CDR3 DNA sequence: TGCGCCAGCAGCTTAGGGGAAGGCTACAATGAGCAGTTCTTC.

There are a few counts of this clone. The rearrangement links TRBV27 to TRBJ1-2, with unresolved D. The germline CDR1 and CDR2 sequences are MNHEY and SMNVEV (reference sequence). The CDR3 has 13 amino acids. Trimming cost V 3 bases and J 4 bases, with 9 bases left between them. CDR3 in amino acids: CASSLVEGYGYTF. The CDR3 DNA reads as TGTGCCAGCAGTTTGGTGGAGGGCTATGGCTACACCTTC.

The chain links TRBV5-3 to TRBJ2-1; D call uncertain. TRBV5-3 is an ORF, and what it does is uncertain. This CDR3 spans 13 amino acids. The V gene lost 2 bases and the J gene lost 10 bases, with 13 bases spanning the gap. The CDR3: CARSLPPIEEQFF. The CDR3 DNA reads TGTGCCAGAAGCTTACCGCCTATTGAGGAGCAGTTCTTC.

The chain joins TRBV9 to TRBJ2-7; D remains unclear. CDR1 and CDR2 (germline): SGDLS, YYNGEE. The CDR3 sequence is 16 residues long. The V gene lost 7 bases and the J gene lost 3 bases, with 23 bases spanning the gap. As DNA, the CDR3 is TGTGCCAGCCCCATGCGAGGTGGGTGCTACCACTACGAGCAGTACTTC. Translated: CASPMRGGCYHYEQYF.

The chain links TRBV30 to TRBJ2-2; 7 nucleotides line up with TRBD2. Germline V gives CDR1 GTSNPN, CDR2 SVGIG (reference sequence). With V trimmed by 4 bases and J by 2 bases, 7 bases remained unmatched. This CDR3 contains 15 residues. CDR3 sequence: CAWTPGLTNTGELFF. The CDR3 DNA reads TGTGCCTGGACCCCGGGACTAACCAACACCGGGGAGCTGTTTTTT.

This chain links TRBV1 with TRBJ1-4. TRBV1 is designated a pseudogene. The CDR3 has 17 residues. The CDR3 loop reads CTSSQGQGGEANEKLFF. The DNA of the CDR3 is TGCACCAGCAGCCAAGGTCAGGGAGGGGAAGCTAATGAAAAACTGTTTTTT.

The chain uses TRBV5-1 and TRBJ2-2; unclear D gene. The CDR3 totals 15 residues. The germline V gene has CDR1 SGHRS and CDR2 YFSETQ. Trimming took off 2 bases at V and 5 bases at J, with 13 bases between the two ends. CDR3 sequence (DNA): TGCGCCAGCAGCTTCGATGGTTATCAGACCGGGGAGCTGTTTTTT. Protein: CASSFDGYQTGELFF.

This rearrangement joins TRBV5-1 to TRBJ2-1, with 8 bases matching TRBD2. In germline, CDR1 is SGHRS, CDR2 YFSETQ. The V and J ends lost 7 bases and 7 bases, in that order; junction bases with no gene match: 10. The CDR3 contains 14 residues. Written as DNA, the CDR3 is TGCGCCAGCCGGGACGGGAGGGTAATGAATGAGCAGTTCTTC. Amino acid sequence: CASRDGRVMNEQFF.

The V call is TRBV5-4, the J call TRBJ2-1, with TRBD1 matching 7 bases. The V and J ends lost 0 bases and 6 bases, in that order; junction bases with no gene match: 6. This CDR3 has 15 residues. The germline V gene has CDR1 SGHNT and CDR2 YYREEE (reference sequence). CDR3 region: CASSLGSGGTNEQFF. The CDR3 coding sequence is TGTGCCAGCAGCTTGGGGTCAGGGGGTACCAATGAGCAGTTCTTC.

The V gene is TRBV7-9, the J gene TRBJ2-7, with D possibly TRBD2 on 5 matching bases. Germline assignment: CDR1 SEHNR and CDR2 FQNEAQ (reference sequence). This CDR3 comprises 14 residues. The germline V and J ends were trimmed by 5 bases and 2 bases, with 13 bases remaining between them. The CDR3 DNA reads as TGTGCCAGCAGCCGGGTCGACGGGGCCTACGAGCAGTACTTC. This translates into CASSRVDGAYEQYF.

The chain couples TRBV16 to TRBJ1-3; no definite D call. This CDR3 region has 15 residues. Trimming stripped 4 bases from V and 4 bases from J, with 14 bases between. From germline, CDR1 is KGHSY and CDR2 FQNENV. CDR3 loop: CASSPPEGGGNTIYF. The CDR3 bases are TGTGCCAGCAGCCCGCCTGAGGGAGGAGGAAACACCATATATTTT.

CDR3 residues: CASSLGGSNEQFF. The CDR3 DNA is TGTGCCAGCAGCTTGGGAGGGAGCAATGAGCAGTTCTTC. The genes are TRBV5-4 and TRBJ2-1, with a tentative D call TRBD2 (5 bases). The germline CDR1 and CDR2 sequences are SGHNT and YYREEE (reference sequence). Trimming left V 0 bases short and J 6 bases short, with 7 bases between. CDR3 length: 13 residues.

DNA for the CDR3: TGTGCCTGGCCGCGGGGACCTAGCGGGGACGGGGAGCTGTTTTTT. It encodes CAWPRGPSGDGELFF. The chain combines TRBV30 with TRBJ2-2; 9 nucleotides match TRBD2. CDR1 and CDR2 from the germline V gene are GTSNPN and SVGIG (reference sequence). Trimming took 5 bases from V and 7 from J; bases not matched to a gene: 11. The CDR3 sequence is 15 residues long.

The chain recombines TRBV18 with TRBJ2-1; the D gene is possibly TRBD2 (5 bases). The CDR3 has 14 residues. V was pared by 2 bases and J by 0 bases, with 5 bases between. Germline V gene data show CDR1 as KGHSH and CDR2 as LQKENI. The CDR3: CASSPGLSYNEQFF. The CDR3 DNA reads TGTGCCAGCTCACCAGGACTCTCCTACAATGAGCAGTTCTTC.

V gene TRBV6-5 combines with J gene TRBJ1-6, with 7 nucleotides matching TRBD1. The V segment lost 0 bases and the J segment 10 bases; nucleotides outside the gene matches: 6. The CDR3 totals 15 residues. Per the germline V gene, CDR1 is MNHEY and CDR2 is SVGAGI. The CDR3 nucleotides read TGTGCCAGCAGTTACTCTAACAGGGGCAGCTCACCCCTCCACTTT. Translating it yields CASSYSNRGSSPLHF.

This clone was detected only a few times. The chain has TRBV6-1 and TRBJ2-1, with 11 bases matching TRBD1. V lost 8 bases and J lost 7; bases outside the gene matches: 10. The germline V gene has CDR1 MNHNS and CDR2 SASEGT. CDR3 length equals 15 residues. The CDR3 spells CASGRDRGMSNEQFF. CDR3 in DNA: TGTGCCAGCGGCCGGGACAGGGGGATGTCGAATGAGCAGTTCTTC.

J is TRBJ2-5 and V is TRBV19; TRBD2 aligns across 12 bases. The J call may be wrong; the DNA end is better matched by TRBJ2-7. Germline assignment: CDR1 LNHDA and CDR2 SQIVND (reference sequence). The CDR3 length is 13 residues. CDR3 bases: TGTGCCAGTAACCCTAGCGGGAGGGACGAGCAGTACTTC. Translated: CASNPSGRDEQYF.